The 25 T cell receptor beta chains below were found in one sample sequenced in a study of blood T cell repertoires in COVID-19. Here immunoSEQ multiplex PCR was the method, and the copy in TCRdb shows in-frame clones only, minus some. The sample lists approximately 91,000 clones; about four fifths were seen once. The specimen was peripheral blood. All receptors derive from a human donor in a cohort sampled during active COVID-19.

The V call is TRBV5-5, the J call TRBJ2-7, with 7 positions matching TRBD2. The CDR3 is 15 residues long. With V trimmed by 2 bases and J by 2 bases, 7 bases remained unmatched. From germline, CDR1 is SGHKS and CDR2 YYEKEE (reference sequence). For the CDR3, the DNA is TGTGCCAGCAGCTTTACCGGGACTACTACCTACGAGCAGTACTTC. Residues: CASSFTGTTTYEQYF.

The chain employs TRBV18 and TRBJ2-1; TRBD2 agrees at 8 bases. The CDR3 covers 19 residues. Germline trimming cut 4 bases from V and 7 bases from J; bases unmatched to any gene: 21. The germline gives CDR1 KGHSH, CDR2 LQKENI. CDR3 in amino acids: CASSLRQRTGTSDANEQFF. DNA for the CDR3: TGTGCCAGCTCACTACGACAGAGAACCGGGACTAGTGACGCGAATGAGCAGTTCTTC.

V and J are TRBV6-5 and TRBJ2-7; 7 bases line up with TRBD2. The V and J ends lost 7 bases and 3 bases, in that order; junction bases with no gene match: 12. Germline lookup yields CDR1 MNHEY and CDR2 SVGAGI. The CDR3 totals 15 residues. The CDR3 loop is CASTSIAGSSYEQYF. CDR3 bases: TGTGCCAGCACCTCAATAGCGGGTAGCAGCTACGAGCAGTACTTC.

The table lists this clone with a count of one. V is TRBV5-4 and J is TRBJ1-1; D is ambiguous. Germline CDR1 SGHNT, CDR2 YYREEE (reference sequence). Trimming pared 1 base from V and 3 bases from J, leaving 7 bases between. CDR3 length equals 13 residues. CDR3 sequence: CASSLSRDTEAFF. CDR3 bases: TGTGCCAGCAGCTTGTCGAGGGACACTGAAGCTTTCTTT.

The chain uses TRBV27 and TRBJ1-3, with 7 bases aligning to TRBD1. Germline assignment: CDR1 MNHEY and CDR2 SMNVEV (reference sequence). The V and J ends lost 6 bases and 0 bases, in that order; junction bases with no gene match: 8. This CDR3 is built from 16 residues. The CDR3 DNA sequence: TGTGCCAGCAGCCCTAGGGGGCCGAACTCTGGAAACACCATATATTTT. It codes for CASSPRGPNSGNTIYF.

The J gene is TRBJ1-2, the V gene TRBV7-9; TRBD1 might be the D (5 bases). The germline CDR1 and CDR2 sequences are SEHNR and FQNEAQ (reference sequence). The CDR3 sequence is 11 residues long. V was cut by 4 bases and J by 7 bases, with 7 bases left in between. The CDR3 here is CASSSGGGYTF. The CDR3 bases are TGTGCCAGCAGCTCGGGGGGTGGCTACACCTTC.

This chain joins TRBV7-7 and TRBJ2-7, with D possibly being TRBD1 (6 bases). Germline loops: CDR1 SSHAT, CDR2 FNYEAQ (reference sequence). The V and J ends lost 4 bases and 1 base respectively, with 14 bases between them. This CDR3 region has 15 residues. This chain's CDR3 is CASSSQQGESYEQYF. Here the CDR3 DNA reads TGTGCCAGCAGCTCCCAACAGGGCGAATCCTACGAGCAGTACTTC.

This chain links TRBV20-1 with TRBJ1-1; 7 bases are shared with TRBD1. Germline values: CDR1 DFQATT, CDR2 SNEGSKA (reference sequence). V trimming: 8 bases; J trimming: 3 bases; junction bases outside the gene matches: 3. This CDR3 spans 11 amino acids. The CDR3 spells CSPGGDTEAFF. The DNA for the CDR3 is TGCAGTCCAGGGGGTGACACTGAAGCTTTCTTT.

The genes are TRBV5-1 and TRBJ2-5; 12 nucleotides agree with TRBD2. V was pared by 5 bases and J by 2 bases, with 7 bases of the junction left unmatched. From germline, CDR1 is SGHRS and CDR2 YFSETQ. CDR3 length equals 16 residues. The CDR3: CASRTSGGGQQETQYF. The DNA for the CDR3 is TGCGCCAGCAGGACTAGCGGGGGAGGGCAACAAGAGACCCAGTACTTC.

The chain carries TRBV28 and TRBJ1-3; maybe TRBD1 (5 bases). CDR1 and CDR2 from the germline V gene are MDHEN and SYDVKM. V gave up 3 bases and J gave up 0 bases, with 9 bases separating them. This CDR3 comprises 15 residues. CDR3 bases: TGTGCCAGCAGTTTGGGGGGGAGCTCTGGAAACACCATATATTTT. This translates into CASSLGGSSGNTIYF.

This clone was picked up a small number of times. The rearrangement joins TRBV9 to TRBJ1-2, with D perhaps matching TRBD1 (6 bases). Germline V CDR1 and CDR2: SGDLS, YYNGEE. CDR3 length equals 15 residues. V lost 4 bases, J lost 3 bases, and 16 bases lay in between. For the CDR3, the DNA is TGTGCCAGCAGCCCAGGACAGAGGTCTTACTATGGCTACACCTTC. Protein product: CASSPGQRSYYGYTF.

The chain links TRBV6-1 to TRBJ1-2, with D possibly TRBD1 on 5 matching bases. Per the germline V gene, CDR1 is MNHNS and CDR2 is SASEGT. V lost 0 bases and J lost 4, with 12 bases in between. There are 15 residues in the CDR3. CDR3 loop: CASSEAPTAPYGYTF. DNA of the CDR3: TGTGCCAGCAGTGAAGCGCCGACAGCTCCCTATGGCTACACCTTC.

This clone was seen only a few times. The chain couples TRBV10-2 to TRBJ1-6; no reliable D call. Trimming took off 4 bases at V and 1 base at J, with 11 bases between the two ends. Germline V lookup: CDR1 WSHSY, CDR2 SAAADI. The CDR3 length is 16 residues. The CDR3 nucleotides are TGCGCCAGCAGTGTGGGAGAACGGTCCTATAATTCACCCCTCCACTTT. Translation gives CASSVGERSYNSPLHF.

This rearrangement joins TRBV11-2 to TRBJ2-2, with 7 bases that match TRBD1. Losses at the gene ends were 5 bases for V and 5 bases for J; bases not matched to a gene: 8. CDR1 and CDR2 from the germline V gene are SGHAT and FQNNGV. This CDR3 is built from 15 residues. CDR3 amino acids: CASSQRQGPTGELFF. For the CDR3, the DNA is TGTGCCAGCAGCCAAAGACAGGGCCCGACCGGGGAGCTGTTTTTT.

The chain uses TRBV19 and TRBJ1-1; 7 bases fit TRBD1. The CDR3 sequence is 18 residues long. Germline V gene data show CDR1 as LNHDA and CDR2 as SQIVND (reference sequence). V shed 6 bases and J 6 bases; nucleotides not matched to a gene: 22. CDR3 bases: TGTGCCAGTAGCCTCCCGCCGACAGGGTTCAATGATAGACCTGAAGCTTTCTTT. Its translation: CASSLPPTGFNDRPEAFF.

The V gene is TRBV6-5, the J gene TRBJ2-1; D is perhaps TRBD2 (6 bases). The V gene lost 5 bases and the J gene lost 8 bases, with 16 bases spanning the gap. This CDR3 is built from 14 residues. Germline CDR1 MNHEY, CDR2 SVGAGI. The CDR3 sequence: CASSREVPDHEQFF. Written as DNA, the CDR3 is TGTGCCAGCAGTAGGGAGGTCCCCGACCATGAGCAGTTCTTC.

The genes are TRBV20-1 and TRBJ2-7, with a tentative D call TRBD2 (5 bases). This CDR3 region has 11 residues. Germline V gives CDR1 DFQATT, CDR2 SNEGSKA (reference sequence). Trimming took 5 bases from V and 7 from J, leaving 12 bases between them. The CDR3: CSAHVGGEQYF. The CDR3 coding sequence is TGCAGTGCTCATGTAGGAGGAGAGCAGTACTTC.

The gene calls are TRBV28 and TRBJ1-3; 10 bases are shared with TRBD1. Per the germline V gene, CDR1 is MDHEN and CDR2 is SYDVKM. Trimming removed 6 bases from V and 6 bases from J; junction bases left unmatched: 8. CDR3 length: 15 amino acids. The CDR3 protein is CASRGTGTGVNTIYF. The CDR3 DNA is TGTGCCAGCAGGGGTACCGGGACAGGGGTAAACACCATATATTTT.

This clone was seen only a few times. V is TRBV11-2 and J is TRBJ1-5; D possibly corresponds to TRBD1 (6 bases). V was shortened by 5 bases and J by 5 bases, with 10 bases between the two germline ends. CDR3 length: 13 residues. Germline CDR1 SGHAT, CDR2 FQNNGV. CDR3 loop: CASSREGDQPQHF. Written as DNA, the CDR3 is TGTGCCAGCAGCCGCGAGGGGGATCAGCCCCAGCATTTT.

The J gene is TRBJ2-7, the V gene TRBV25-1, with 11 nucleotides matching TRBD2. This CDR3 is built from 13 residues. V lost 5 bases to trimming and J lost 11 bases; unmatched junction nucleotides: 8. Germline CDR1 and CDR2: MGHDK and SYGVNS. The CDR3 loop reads CASSSTSGKGKYF. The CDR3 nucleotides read TGTGCCAGCAGTTCGACTAGCGGGAAGGGAAAGTACTTC.

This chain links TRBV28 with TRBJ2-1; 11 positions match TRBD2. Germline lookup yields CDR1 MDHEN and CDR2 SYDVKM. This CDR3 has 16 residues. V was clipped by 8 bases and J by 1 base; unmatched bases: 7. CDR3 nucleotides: TGTGCCAGCCTAGACCTAGCGGGAGGATCCTACAATGAGCAGTTCTTC. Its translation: CASLDLAGGSYNEQFF. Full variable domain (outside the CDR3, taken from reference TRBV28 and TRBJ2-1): DVKVTQSSRYLVKRTGEKVFLECVQDMDHENMFWYRQDPGLGLRLIYFSYDVKMKEKGDIPEGYSVSREKKERFSLILESASTNQTSMYLCASLDLAGGSYNEQFFGPGTRLTVL.

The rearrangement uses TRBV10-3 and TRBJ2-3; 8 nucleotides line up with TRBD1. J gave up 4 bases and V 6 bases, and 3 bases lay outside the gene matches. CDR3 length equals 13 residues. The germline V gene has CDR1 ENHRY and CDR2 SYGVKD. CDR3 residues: CAIRKQGADTQYF. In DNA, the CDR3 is TGTGCCATCAGGAAACAGGGGGCAGATACGCAGTATTTT.

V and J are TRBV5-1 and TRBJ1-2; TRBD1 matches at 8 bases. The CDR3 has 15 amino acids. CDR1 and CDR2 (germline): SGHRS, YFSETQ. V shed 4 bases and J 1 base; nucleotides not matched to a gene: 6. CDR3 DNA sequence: TGCGCCAGCAGCCCTCAGGGGGCACTTAACTATGGCTACACCTTC. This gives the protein CASSPQGALNYGYTF.

CDR3 residues: CASSRQGAAKNIQYF. The CDR3 nucleotides read TGTGCCAGTAGTCGACAGGGGGCGGCCAAAAACATTCAGTACTTC. The chain combines TRBV19 with TRBJ2-4, with 10 nucleotides matching TRBD1. CDR1 and CDR2 from the germline V gene are LNHDA and SQIVND (reference sequence). CDR3 length: 15 amino acids. With 5 bases clipped from V and 1 base from J, the junction kept 2 bases outside the gene matches.

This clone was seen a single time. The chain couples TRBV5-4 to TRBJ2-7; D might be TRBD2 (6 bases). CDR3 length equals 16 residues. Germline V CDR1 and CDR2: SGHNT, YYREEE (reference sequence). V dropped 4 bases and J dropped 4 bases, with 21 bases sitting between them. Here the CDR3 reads CASSEGPGGAGYEQYF. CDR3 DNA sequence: TGTGCCAGCAGCGAGGGCCCCGGAGGCGCGGGGTACGAGCAGTACTTC.